Listed below are T cell receptor beta chains from one sample, sequenced in a study of blood T cells in healthy people across ages. TCRdb used MiXCR to reprocess the 5' RACE reads, holding one entry per CDR3 protein. Of about 830,000 distinct CDR3 sequences detected, around 62% appear once; the ten largest clones hold around 30%. The sequenced sample was blood. Receptor source: a man aged 25 to 40 in good health. Each CDR3 is given with its conserved first and last residue. Fields, in order: CDR3 DNA, CDR3 protein, V gene, J gene, clone size, D gene. D genes are given only for firm matches. The size entry is marked missing in some rows and otherwise reads once, few, many or a size class.

CDR3 DNA: TGCGCCAGCAGCCAATTTCGGTTTTTAGGGGCTCTCCACTTT
CDR3 protein: CASSQFRFLGALHF
V gene: TRBV4-3
J gene: TRBJ1-6
clone size: -
D gene: -

CDR3 DNA: TGCAGTGCCGCCCCCAGGGTAGGAGGCATTCAGTACTTC
CDR3 protein: CSAAPRVGGIQYF
V gene: TRBV20-1
J gene: TRBJ2-4
clone size: -
D gene: -

CDR3 DNA: TGTGCCAGCAGTTCCCAATACCTAGGGACAAAAAGGGGCCAGCCCCAGCATTTT
CDR3 protein: CASSSQYLGTKRGQPQHF
V gene: TRBV12-3/TRBV12-4
J gene: TRBJ1-5
clone size: -
D gene: -

CDR3 DNA: TGTGCCAGCAGCCAAGACGTCCCCTCTGGGGCCAACGTCCTGACTTTC
CDR3 protein: CASSQDVPSGANVLTF
V gene: TRBV4-2
J gene: TRBJ2-6
clone size: -
D gene: -

CDR3 DNA: TGTGCCAGCAGTCGGCGCCAGGGGAACAATGAGCAGTTCTTC
CDR3 protein: CASSRRQGNNEQFF
V gene: TRBV27
J gene: TRBJ2-1
clone size: few
D gene: -

CDR3 DNA: TGTGCCAGCAGGCTCCCCGGAAAAAATGGCTACACCTTC
CDR3 protein: CASRLPGKNGYTF
V gene: TRBV6-5
J gene: TRBJ1-2
clone size: -
D gene: -

CDR3 DNA: TGCAGTGCTAGAGATCTTGGCTGGACAGGGGAGAGCAATCAGCCCCAGCATTTT
CDR3 protein: CSARDLGWTGESNQPQHF
V gene: TRBV20-1
J gene: TRBJ1-5
clone size: -
D gene: TRBD1

CDR3 DNA: TGTGCCAGCAGTTTCACACATAACTCCGGACAGCCCCTTTTAGAGAACTATGGCTACACCTTC
CDR3 protein: CASSFTHNSGQPLLENYGYTF
V gene: TRBV28
J gene: TRBJ1-2
clone size: few
D gene: -

CDR3 DNA: TGTGTCAGCAGCCCTGACAGGGTGGGCGGTGAGCAGTTCTTC
CDR3 protein: CVSSPDRVGGEQFF
V gene: TRBV7-6
J gene: TRBJ2-1
clone size: -
D gene: TRBD1

CDR3 DNA: TGTGCCAGCAGCCAAGAAAGGGGACAGGGTTACGAGCAGTACTTC
CDR3 protein: CASSQERGQGYEQYF
V gene: TRBV4-2
J gene: TRBJ2-7
clone size: -
D gene: TRBD1

CDR3 DNA: TGCAGTGCTAGGGTACCCGGGAGAAAAGATACGCAGTATTTT
CDR3 protein: CSARVPGRKDTQYF
V gene: TRBV20-1
J gene: TRBJ2-3
clone size: many
D gene: -

CDR3 DNA: TGCAGTGCTAGCGGGAGTGCGGGGGCCAACGTCCTGACTTTC
CDR3 protein: CSASGSAGANVLTF
V gene: TRBV20-1
J gene: TRBJ2-6
clone size: -
D gene: -

CDR3 DNA: TGCAGTGCTACCCTAGCGGGGCCTAACAATGAGCAGTTCTTC
CDR3 protein: CSATLAGPNNEQFF
V gene: TRBV20-1
J gene: TRBJ2-1
clone size: -
D gene: TRBD2

CDR3 DNA: TGTGCCAGCAGCTTAGTACAGGGGGCGAGGTACGAGCAGTACTTC
CDR3 protein: CASSLVQGARYEQYF
V gene: TRBV7-8
J gene: TRBJ2-7
clone size: few
D gene: TRBD1

CDR3 DNA: TGCAGCGTTATAGGGGAAGGGACGCAGTATTTT
CDR3 protein: CSVIGEGTQYF
V gene: TRBV29-1
J gene: TRBJ2-3
clone size: -
D gene: -

CDR3 DNA: TGTGCCAGCAGCTTACGGCAGATTAAAGAGACCCAGTTCTTC
CDR3 protein: CASSLRQIKETQFF
V gene: TRBV13
J gene: TRBJ2-1
clone size: -
D gene: -

CDR3 DNA: TGCAGTGCTCGAGATCCTTTGGACGCCTCCTACAATGAGCAGTTCTTC
CDR3 protein: CSARDPLDASYNEQFF
V gene: TRBV20-1
J gene: TRBJ2-1
clone size: -
D gene: -

CDR3 DNA: TGCAGTGCTAGAGATGCCCAAAGCACAGATACGCAGTATTTT
CDR3 protein: CSARDAQSTDTQYF
V gene: TRBV20-1
J gene: TRBJ2-3
clone size: -
D gene: -

CDR3 DNA: TGCGCCAGCAGCATGGGACAGAACTACGAGCAGTACTTC
CDR3 protein: CASSMGQNYEQYF
V gene: TRBV5-1
J gene: TRBJ2-7
clone size: -
D gene: TRBD1

CDR3 DNA: TGTGCCAGCAGTTACTCGAGTAACAGATTATTAGCCAAAAACATTCAGTACTTC
CDR3 protein: CASSYSSNRLLAKNIQYF
V gene: TRBV6-5
J gene: TRBJ2-4
clone size: -
D gene: -